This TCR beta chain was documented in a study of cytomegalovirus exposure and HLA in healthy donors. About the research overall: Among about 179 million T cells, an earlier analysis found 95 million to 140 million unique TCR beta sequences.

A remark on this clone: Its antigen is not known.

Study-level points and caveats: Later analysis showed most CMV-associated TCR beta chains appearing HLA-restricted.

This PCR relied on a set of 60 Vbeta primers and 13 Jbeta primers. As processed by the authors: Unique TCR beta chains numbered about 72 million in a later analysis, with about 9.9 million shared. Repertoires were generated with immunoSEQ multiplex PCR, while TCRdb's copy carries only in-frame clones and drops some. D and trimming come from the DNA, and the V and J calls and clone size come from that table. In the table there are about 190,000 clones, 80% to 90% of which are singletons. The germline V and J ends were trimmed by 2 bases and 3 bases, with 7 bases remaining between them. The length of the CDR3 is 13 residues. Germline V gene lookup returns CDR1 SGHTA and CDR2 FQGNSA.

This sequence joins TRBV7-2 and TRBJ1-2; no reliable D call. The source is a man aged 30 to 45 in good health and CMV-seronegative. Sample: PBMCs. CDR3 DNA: TGTGCCAGCAGCTTAATCACAGACTATGGCTACACCTTC. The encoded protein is CASSLITDYGYTF.